A single sample gave rise to the 26 T cell receptor beta chains below, sequenced in a study of blood T cell repertoires in COVID-19. Generated by immunoSEQ multiplex PCR, the TCRdb table keeps only in-frame clones and is missing some. This table holds about 330,000 clones, around nine tenths found once. The sequenced sample was PBMCs or T cells enriched from blood (not recorded which). Every receptor here comes from a woman aged 25 to 39 who had recovered from COVID-19.

This sequence joins TRBV15 and TRBJ1-3; D is uncertain. Trimming cost V 0 bases and J 0 bases, with 6 bases left between them. Looked up from germline, CDR1 is LNHNV and CDR2 is YYDKDF (reference sequence). The CDR3 spans 15 residues. CDR3 region: CATSRDTVSGNTIYF. The CDR3, as DNA: TGTGCCACCAGCAGAGATACAGTCTCTGGAAACACCATATATTTT.

The V and J genes are TRBV9 and TRBJ2-5, with a tentative D call TRBD1 (6 bases). Trimming stripped 0 bases from V and 4 bases from J, with 16 bases between. The CDR3 totals 16 residues. Germline V gene data show CDR1 as SGDLS and CDR2 as YYNGEE. CDR3 DNA sequence: TGTGCCAGCAGCGTAGGCCCAGGGGCCATGCGAGAGACCCAGTACTTC. It is translated as CASSVGPGAMRETQYF. Complete variable domain (other parts from reference TRBV9 and TRBJ2-5): DSGVTQTPKHLITATGQRVTLRCSPRSGDLSVYWYQQSLDQGLQFLIQYYNGEERAKGNILERFSAQQFPDLHSELNLSSLELGDSALYFCASSVGPGAMRETQYFGPGTRLLVL.

The V gene is TRBV29-1, the J gene TRBJ2-3, with 7 bases matching TRBD2. Germline assignment: CDR1 SQVTM and CDR2 ANQGSEA. The CDR3 is made up of 13 amino acids. V dropped 1 base and J dropped 5; count of bases not matched to a gene: 3. The CDR3 region is CSVEGGGVDTQYF. The CDR3 region has the DNA TGCAGCGTTGAAGGCGGGGGAGTAGATACGCAGTATTTT.

In DNA form, the CDR3 reads TGTGCCTCGCGGAGGGAAGATACGCAGTATTTT. The encoded protein is CASRREDTQYF. The chain is built from TRBV5-4 and TRBJ2-3; a possible D gene is TRBD2 (6 bases). The CDR3 totals 11 residues. Between the trimmed V and J ends, which lost 10 bases and 5 bases, there was a span of 11 bases. Looked up from germline, CDR1 is SGHNT and CDR2 is YYREEE (reference sequence).

This chain connects TRBV4-1 to TRBJ1-2; 7 nucleotides line up with TRBD1. CDR1 is MGHRA, CDR2 YSYEKL, per germline. The CDR3 sequence is 14 residues long. Trimming removed 1 base from V and 4 bases from J; junction bases left unmatched: 3. The CDR3 sequence: CASSQVGDSYGYTF. As DNA, the CDR3 is TGCGCCAGCAGCCAAGTAGGGGACAGCTATGGCTACACCTTC.

J is TRBJ1-2 and V is TRBV12-3 or TRBV12-4; D is perhaps TRBD1 (5 bases). The length of the CDR3 is 13 residues. The ends were cut back, 5 bases at V and 7 bases at J, with 14 bases in the middle. The CDR3 DNA is TGTGCCAGCAGTGTCGGACAAAACGGTGGCTACACCTTC. Its protein is CASSVGQNGGYTF.

The V and J genes are TRBV19 and TRBJ1-2; 7 positions match TRBD1. Trimming took 5 bases from V and 8 from J; bases not matched to a gene: 8. The CDR3 extends over 13 amino acids. The V gene's germline CDR1 is LNHDA and CDR2 SQIVND (reference sequence). CDR3 sequence (DNA): TGTGCCAGTAGTCCAGACAGGGTTGGAGGCTACACCTTC. This sequence encodes CASSPDRVGGYTF.

The gene calls are TRBV2 and TRBJ1-5; D is unresolved. V was pared by 1 base and J by 9 bases, with 16 bases between. This CDR3 has 15 residues. Germline CDR1 and CDR2: SNHLY and FYNNEI. The CDR3: CASSEDRPGMGPQHF. The CDR3 coding sequence is TGTGCCAGCAGTGAAGACCGGCCGGGGATGGGGCCCCAGCATTTT. Using reference TRBV2 and TRBJ1-5 for the parts outside the CDR3, the full variable domain is EPEVTQTPSHQVTQMGQEVILRCVPISNHLYFYWYRQILGQKVEFLVSFYNNEISEKSEIFDDQFSVERPDGSNFTLKIRSTKLEDSAMYFCASSEDRPGMGPQHFGDGTRLSIL.

V is TRBV5-1 and J is TRBJ1-2; the D is unclear. Germline V lookup: CDR1 SGHRS, CDR2 YFSETQ. V lost 5 bases to trimming and J lost 0 bases, with 8 bases between them. The CDR3 loop spans 13 amino acids. The CDR3 protein is CASRGDSNYGYTF. CDR3 DNA sequence: TGCGCCAGCAGAGGCGACTCTAACTATGGCTACACCTTC.

V and J are TRBV19 and TRBJ1-2; 8 nucleotides line up with TRBD1. Germline loops: CDR1 LNHDA, CDR2 SQIVND (reference sequence). With 7 bases clipped from V and 8 bases from J, the junction kept 9 bases outside the gene matches. This CDR3 region has 13 residues. The CDR3 sequence is CASTIRTGTGYTF. CDR3 coding DNA: TGTGCCAGTACCATCAGGACAGGGACGGGCTACACCTTC.

The CDR3 spells CASSTGTGVDTEAFF. For the CDR3, the DNA is TGTGCCAGCAGCACCGGGACAGGGGTAGACACTGAAGCTTTCTTT. This chain joins TRBV9 and TRBJ1-1; TRBD1 matches 10 bases. CDR1 and CDR2 from the germline V gene are SGDLS and YYNGEE. This CDR3 spans 15 amino acids. V lost 4 bases to trimming and J lost 3 bases; unmatched junction nucleotides: 6. Full variable domain (outside the CDR3, taken from reference TRBV9 and TRBJ1-1): DSGVTQTPKHLITATGQRVTLRCSPRSGDLSVYWYQQSLDQGLQFLIQYYNGEERAKGNILERFSAQQFPDLHSELNLSSLELGDSALYFCASSTGTGVDTEAFFGQGTRLTVV.

CDR3 sequence: CASSQDSTASNQPQHF. CDR3 DNA sequence: TGCGCCAGCAGCCAAGATTCAACAGCTAGCAATCAGCCCCAGCATTTT. The chain carries TRBV4-3 and TRBJ1-5; D not certain. Germline V CDR1 and CDR2: LGHNA, YSLEER. The V end lost 0 bases, the J end lost 0 bases, and 9 bases lay between the germline ends. This CDR3 is 16 amino acids long.

The V gene is TRBV30, the J gene TRBJ1-2, with D unresolved. The V and J ends lost 8 bases and 3 bases respectively, with 19 bases between them. From germline, CDR1 is GTSNPN and CDR2 SVGIG (reference sequence). There are 14 residues in the CDR3. Here the CDR3 reads CAADRVNPYYGYTF. DNA for the CDR3: TGTGCCGCCGACCGGGTAAATCCATACTATGGCTACACCTTC.

The chain has TRBV6-5 and TRBJ1-2; 9 nucleotides align to TRBD1. CDR1 MNHEY and CDR2 SVGAGI come from the germline V gene. This CDR3 spans 12 amino acids. Unmatched junction bases numbered 4, after V lost 11 bases and J lost 3 bases. The CDR3, as DNA: TGTGCCGTACAGGGGGCCCACTATGGCTACACCTTC. Protein: CAVQGAHYGYTF.

The gene calls are TRBV2 and TRBJ2-2; 8 nucleotides align to TRBD2. Germline V gene lookup returns CDR1 SNHLY and CDR2 FYNNEI. The CDR3 spans 15 residues. V gave up 8 bases and J gave up 1 base; unmatched junction bases: 6. The CDR3 region is CASGRGALNTGELFF. The CDR3 DNA reads TGTGCCAGCGGGCGGGGGGCACTGAACACCGGGGAGCTGTTTTTT.

This clone was counted once. V usage is TRBV5-4 and J usage is TRBJ2-6; 7 bases match TRBD1. The CDR3 is 18 amino acids. Trimming cost V 6 bases and J 0 bases; bases outside gene matches: 12. Germline V lookup: CDR1 SGHNT, CDR2 YYREEE (reference sequence). DNA for the CDR3: TGTGCCAGCACGCTTATTGGACAGGTGTCCTCTGGGGCCAACGTCCTGACTTTC. Its protein is CASTLIGQVSSGANVLTF.

The rearrangement joins TRBV2 to TRBJ2-7; D not certain. The CDR3 is made up of 11 amino acids. Germline-derived CDR1 and CDR2 are SNHLY and FYNNEI. Deletions cut 8 bases from V and 3 bases from J, with 8 bases between. CDR3 in DNA: TGTGCCAGCGCGGTCAGCTACGAGCAGTACTTC. Protein: CASAVSYEQYF.

This rearrangement joins TRBV5-6 to TRBJ1-2; 8 bases line up with TRBD1. V shed 4 bases and J 6 bases; nucleotides not matched to a gene: 11. Per germline, CDR1 SGHDT and CDR2 YYEEEE. CDR3 length equals 15 residues. The CDR3 here is CASSPRQGRINGYTF. The CDR3 DNA sequence: TGTGCCAGCAGCCCAAGACAGGGGAGGATTAATGGCTACACCTTC.

V usage is TRBV9 and J usage is TRBJ1-1; D gene uncertain. The germline V and J ends were trimmed by 7 bases and 4 bases, with 14 bases remaining between them. Germline values: CDR1 SGDLS, CDR2 YYNGEE. This CDR3 is 13 amino acids long. The CDR3 DNA is TGTGCCAGCCAACCCGGGATGGCCACTGAAGCTTTCTTT. Translating gives CASQPGMATEAFF.

This rearrangement joins TRBV7-3 to TRBJ1-1; D might be TRBD1 (5 bases). The germline V gene has CDR1 SGHTA and CDR2 FQGTGA. The germline V and J ends were trimmed by 5 bases and 3 bases, with 10 bases remaining between them. The CDR3 length is 13 residues. The CDR3 sequence: CASSLTEDTEAFF. The CDR3, as DNA: TGTGCCAGCAGCCTGACAGAGGACACTGAAGCTTTCTTT.

This clone was seen a single time. The chain joins TRBV3-1 (or the pseudogene TRBV3-2) to TRBJ2-7, with D possibly TRBD1 on 6 matching bases. With 4 bases removed from V and 1 base from J, the gap between germline ends came to 14 bases. Per the germline V gene, CDR1 is LGHDT and CDR2 is YNNKEL (reference sequence). The CDR3 consists of 15 residues. The CDR3 nucleotides are TGTGCCAGCAGCCCCGGGACACCCTTTTCCTACGAGCAGTACTTC. Translated, it gives CASSPGTPFSYEQYF.

This CDR3 is CASSQGEVEVEKLFF. The DNA of the CDR3 is TGTGCCAGCAGCCAAGGCGAGGTGGAGGTTGAAAAACTGTTTTTT. The J gene is TRBJ1-4, the V gene TRBV3-1 (or the pseudogene TRBV3-2); no definite D call. The CDR3 length is 15 residues. Germline V gene sequence: CDR1 LGHDT, CDR2 YNNKEL (reference sequence). The V end lost 1 base, the J end lost 7 bases, and 13 bases lay between the germline ends.

This CDR3 is CASSPASGTEAFF. CDR3 DNA: TGTGCCAGCAGCCCCGCATCGGGGACTGAAGCTTTCTTT. The gene calls are TRBV3-1 (or the pseudogene TRBV3-2) and TRBJ1-1; no definite D call. From germline, CDR1 is LGHDT and CDR2 YNNKEL (reference sequence). Deletions cut 4 bases from V and 5 bases from J, with 11 bases between. The CDR3 extends over 13 amino acids.

The chain has TRBV5-8 and TRBJ1-5; 9 bases map to TRBD1. The CDR3 is 15 amino acids. Trimming cost V 3 bases and J 3 bases; bases outside gene matches: 4. The germline gives CDR1 SGHTS, CDR2 YDEGEE. The CDR3 DNA sequence: TGTGCCAGCAGCTCGGACAGGGGACCCAATCAGCCCCAGCATTTT. This sequence encodes CASSSDRGPNQPQHF. Filled out from reference TRBV5-8 and TRBJ1-5, the complete variable domain reads EAGVTQSPTHLIKTRGQQATLRCSPISGHTSVYWYQQALGLGLQFLLWYDEGEERNRGNFPPRFSGRQFPNYSSELNVNALELEDSALYLCASSSDRGPNQPQHFGDGTRLSIL.

Here the CDR3 DNA reads TGTGCCAGCAGTTTGGGGACAGGGCAACCAGCTTTCTTT. Its protein product is CASSLGTGQPAFF. This rearrangement joins TRBV27 to TRBJ1-1; 9 bases agree with TRBD1. The germline V gene has CDR1 MNHEY and CDR2 SMNVEV (reference sequence). CDR3 length equals 13 residues. V lost 3 bases, J lost 10 bases, and 6 bases stayed unmatched.

The chain has TRBV6-5 and TRBJ1-2; weak D call: TRBD1 (5 bases). The CDR3 is 14 amino acids. CDR1 is MNHEY and CDR2 is SVGAGI in the germline V gene. Between the trimmed V and J ends, which lost 0 bases and 4 bases, there was a span of 9 bases. The CDR3 bases are TGTGCCAGCAGTTACTCTGGGACTACCTATGGCTACACCTTC. The encoded protein is CASSYSGTTYGYTF.